Listed below are T cell receptor beta chains from one sample, sequenced in a study of OX40 agonist ivuxolimab in advanced cancers. The method was immunoSEQ multiplex PCR; TCRdb's version includes in-frame clones alone and lacks a portion of them. The sample holds 95,000 to 100,000 clones, about four fifths seen once. Source: CD4+ or CD8+ T cells sorted from blood, taken in a trial of the OX40 agonist ivuxolimab. The receptors derive from an adult with an advanced solid tumor such as melanoma, head and neck, liver or kidney cancer. The conserved cysteine and the conserved F or W are not part of the CDR3 here. D genes are given only for firm matches.

V,D,CDR3
TRBV7-3,TRBD2,ASSLRPSGRLTDTQY
TRBV18,.,ASSRVPRGSGANVLT
TRBV30,.,AWRDGGGNYGYT
TRBV28,.,ASSSDGSLGTIY
TRBV29-1,TRBD1,SVVGQANTEAF
TRBV7-2,.,ASSLVGGDSYEQY
TRBV5-1,.,ASSPGLAYEQY
TRBV6-9,.,ASRPGGGDQPQH
TRBV10-1,.,ASSEGWGLGNQPQH
TRBV29-1,.,SVVLTGSVSEQY
TRBV11-2,.,ASSPLQRETEAF
TRBV7-2,.,ASSLNRDYEQY
TRBV5-1,.,ASSLGTVGGNSPLH
TRBV15,.,ATSRGGRTSSTDTQY
TRBV6-1,.,ASGTSNLPTDTQY
TRBV5-8,.,ASSLISEGLEQY
TRBV10-3,TRBD2,AISDLLAGAAGELF
TRBV28,TRBD1,ASRLRQGASQPQH
TRBV5-4,.,ASSSAGREKLF
TRBV5-1,TRBD1,ASSLNRGRTDTQY
TRBV7-9,.,ASRFGQRKETQY
TRBV27,.,ASSLSPGGVNSPLH
TRBV4-3,.,ASSQGGVPSDEQF
TRBV5-6,.,ASSLAARTDTQY
TRBV7-8,.,ASSFTGNTIY
TRBV18,TRBD1,ASSPGQGYYNEQF
TRBV7-2,.,ASSLLAGRTEQY
TRBV6-1,.,ASSETWAGRDEQF
TRBV6-1,.,ASSSTASNQPQH
TRBV28,.,ASSDRRNSVTIY
TRBV27,.,ASSRGATPSDTQY
TRBV19,TRBD1,ASSRGQGAFGETQY
TRBV7-2,.,ASSLNRDYEQY
TRBV7-2,TRBD1,ASSQDRARTGELF
TRBV5-6,.,ASSLISTDTQY
TRBV27,TRBD2,ASSRRLAGGPSTDTQY
TRBV6-1,.,ASSESQLPREQY
TRBV19,.,ASRTGKTNTGELF
TRBV28,.,ASSYRDLYSNQPQH
TRBV15,.,ATSNLGQNTGELF
TRBV5-4,.,ASTTGSHSNQPQH
TRBV5-4,TRBD2,ASSLYASGGAGDTQY
TRBV7-2,.,ASSHLMASREQY
TRBV7-8,.,ASSLVQNRGGRESGYT
TRBV5-1,.,ASSLRGGGQETQY
TRBV28,.,ASSPGYVDYGYT
TRBV4-1,.,ASSQVFGMMGGLQETQY
TRBV9,TRBD2,ASSPRLSGRDNEQF
TRBV4-1,.,ASSQGVGSPLH
TRBV5-6,.,ASSFYDRNTGELF
TRBV6-5,TRBD2,ATVGLAERNEQF
TRBV9,TRBD2,ASSLSGSSSYNEQF
TRBV5-4,.,ASSLLGELF
TRBV14,.,ASSRGTLQETQY
TRBV6-5,.,ASSYDSSNTGELF
TRBV7-3,.,ASSSHRRSSGANVLT
TRBV7-7,.,ASSPQGYNEQF